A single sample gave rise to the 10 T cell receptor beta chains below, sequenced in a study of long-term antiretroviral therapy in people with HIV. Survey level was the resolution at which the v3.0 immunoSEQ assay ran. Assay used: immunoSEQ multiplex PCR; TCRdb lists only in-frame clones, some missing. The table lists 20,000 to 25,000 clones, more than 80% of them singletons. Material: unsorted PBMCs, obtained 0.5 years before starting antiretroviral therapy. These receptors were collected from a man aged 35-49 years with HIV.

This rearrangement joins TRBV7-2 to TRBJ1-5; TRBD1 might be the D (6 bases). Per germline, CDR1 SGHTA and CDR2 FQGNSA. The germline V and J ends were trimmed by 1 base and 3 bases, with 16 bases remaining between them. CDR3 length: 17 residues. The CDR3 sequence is CASSLGSGGQINQPQHF. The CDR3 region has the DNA TGTGCCAGCAGCTTAGGTAGCGGGGGGCAAATCAATCAGCCCCAGCATTTT.

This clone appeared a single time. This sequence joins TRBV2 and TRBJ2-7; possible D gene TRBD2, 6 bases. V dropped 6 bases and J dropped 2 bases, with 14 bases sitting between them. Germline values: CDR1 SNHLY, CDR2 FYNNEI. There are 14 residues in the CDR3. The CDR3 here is CASREGTGAYEQYF. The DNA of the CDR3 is TGTGCCAGCAGGGAGGGCACCGGGGCCTACGAGCAGTACTTC.

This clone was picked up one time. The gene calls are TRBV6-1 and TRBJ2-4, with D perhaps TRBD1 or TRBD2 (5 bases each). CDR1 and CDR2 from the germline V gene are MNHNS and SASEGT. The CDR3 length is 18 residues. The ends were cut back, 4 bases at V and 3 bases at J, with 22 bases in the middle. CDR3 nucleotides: TGTGCCAGCAGTGCGGGGCCAGAGGATGTTGCCGGCAAAAACATTCAGTACTTC. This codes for CASSAGPEDVAGKNIQYF.

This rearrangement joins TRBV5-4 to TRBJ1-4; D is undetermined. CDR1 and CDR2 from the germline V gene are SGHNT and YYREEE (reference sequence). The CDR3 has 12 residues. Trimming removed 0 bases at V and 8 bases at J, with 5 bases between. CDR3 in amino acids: CASSLGGEKLFF. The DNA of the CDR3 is TGTGCCAGCAGCTTGGGCGGCGAAAAACTGTTTTTT.

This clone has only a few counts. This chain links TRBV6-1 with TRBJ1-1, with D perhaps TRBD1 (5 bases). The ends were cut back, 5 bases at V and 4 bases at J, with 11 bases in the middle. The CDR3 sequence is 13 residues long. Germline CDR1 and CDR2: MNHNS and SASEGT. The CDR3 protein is CASSSGGRTEAFF. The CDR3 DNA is TGTGCCAGCAGTTCCGGGGGTCGCACTGAAGCTTTCTTT.

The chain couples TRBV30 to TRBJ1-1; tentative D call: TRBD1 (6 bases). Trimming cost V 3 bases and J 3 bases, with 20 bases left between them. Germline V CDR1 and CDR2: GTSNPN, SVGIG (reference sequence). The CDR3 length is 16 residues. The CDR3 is CAWRRGDMGSYTEAFF. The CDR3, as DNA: TGTGCCTGGAGGCGGGGGGACATGGGATCCTACACTGAAGCTTTCTTT.

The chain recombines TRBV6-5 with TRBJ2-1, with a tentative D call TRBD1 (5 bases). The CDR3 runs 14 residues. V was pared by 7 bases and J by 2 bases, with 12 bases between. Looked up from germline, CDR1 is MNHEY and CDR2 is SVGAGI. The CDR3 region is CASKREQAYNEQFF. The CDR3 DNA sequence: TGTGCCAGCAAAAGAGAACAGGCCTACAATGAGCAGTTCTTC.

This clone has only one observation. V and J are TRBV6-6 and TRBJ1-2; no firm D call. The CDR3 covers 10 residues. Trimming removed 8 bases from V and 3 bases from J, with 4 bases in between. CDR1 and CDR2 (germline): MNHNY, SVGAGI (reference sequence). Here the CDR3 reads CASFDYGYTF. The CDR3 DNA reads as TGTGCCAGCTTCGACTATGGCTACACCTTC.

The CDR3 coding sequence is TGTGCCAGCAGCTTAAACGGGGACAGCACTGAAGCTTTCTTT. Translation: CASSLNGDSTEAFF. The chain carries TRBV11-2 and TRBJ1-1; TRBD1 aligns across 7 bases. The germline V gene has CDR1 SGHAT and CDR2 FQNNGV. The CDR3 contains 14 residues. Germline trimming cut 2 bases from V and 4 bases from J; bases unmatched to any gene: 4.

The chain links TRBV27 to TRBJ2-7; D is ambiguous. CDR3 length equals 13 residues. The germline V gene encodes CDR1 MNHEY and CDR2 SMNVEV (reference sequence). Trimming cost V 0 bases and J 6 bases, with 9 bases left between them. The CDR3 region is CASSLSPRTEQYF. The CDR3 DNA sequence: TGTGCCAGCAGTTTATCGCCGCGGACCGAGCAGTACTTC.